This T cell receptor beta chain was captured in a study of T cells in Graves' hyperthyroidism and ophthalmopathy. Across the study: Blood was drawn when the patient was first diagnosed and still untreated.

Ophthalmopathy patients all had a Clinical Activity Score of at least 3, a NOSPECS grade of at least 4 and disease under 3 months old. Exclusion of a patient resulted from uncontrolled infection, other autoimmune disease, pregnancy or lactation. The diagnostic basis comprised clinical symptoms, serum thyroxine and TRAb, thyroid ultrasound and orbital computed tomography. The investigators amplified TCR beta CDR3 regions from RNA transcripts. TCR CDR3 underwent first-round RT-PCR with the HTBI primer set. From the multiplex PCR reads, TCRdb called clonotypes with MiXCR, one entry per CDR3 protein. This repertoire shows about 380,000 distinct CDR3 sequences, roughly 14% found once; its top ten account for about 20%. Germline CDR1 and CDR2: KGHDR and SFDVKD. CDR3 size: 14 residues. The V end was cut by 2 bases, the J end by 4 bases, with 10 bases between. The sample holds many counts of this clonotype.

The sequence was collected from a woman aged 25 to 39 with Graves' ophthalmopathy. V usage is TRBV24-1 and J usage is TRBJ2-5, with D possibly TRBD2 on 6 matching bases. Sequencing was done on a sample of blood. The CDR3 DNA sequence: TGTGCCACCAGTGATTCAGTCGGGGGAGAGACCCAGTACTTC. Translating it yields CATSDSVGGETQYF.